This T cell receptor beta chain was sequenced in a study of blood T cell repertoires in COVID-19. About the research overall: The study drew acute and convalescent COVID-19 samples from the United States, Italy and Spain. PBMCs, B-cell-depleted T cells, or T cells were the source of the cDNA or gDNA that made up the material.

Original analysis: Estimates of nucleated cell counts were drawn from the amplification of reference gene primers. Measured with immunoSEQ multiplex PCR; TCRdb has only the in-frame clones, and not every one. V and J calls and clone size come straight from that table; D and trimming were deduced from the DNA. The table lists tens of thousands of clones, 65% to 90% of them singletons, with roughly 11% in the top ten. Germline V gene lookup returns CDR1 MDHEN and CDR2 SYDVKM. The V gene lost 3 bases and the J gene lost 4 bases, with 4 bases spanning the gap. The CDR3 length is 13 residues. The sample taken for sequencing was peripheral blood. This chain uses TRBV28 with TRBJ2-6; no definite D call. This TCR was recovered from a man in his sixties or seventies with active or convalescent COVID-19. CDR3: CASSLEGANVLTF. CDR3 nucleotide sequence: TGTGCCAGCAGTTTGGAGGGGGCCAACGTCCTGACTTTC.